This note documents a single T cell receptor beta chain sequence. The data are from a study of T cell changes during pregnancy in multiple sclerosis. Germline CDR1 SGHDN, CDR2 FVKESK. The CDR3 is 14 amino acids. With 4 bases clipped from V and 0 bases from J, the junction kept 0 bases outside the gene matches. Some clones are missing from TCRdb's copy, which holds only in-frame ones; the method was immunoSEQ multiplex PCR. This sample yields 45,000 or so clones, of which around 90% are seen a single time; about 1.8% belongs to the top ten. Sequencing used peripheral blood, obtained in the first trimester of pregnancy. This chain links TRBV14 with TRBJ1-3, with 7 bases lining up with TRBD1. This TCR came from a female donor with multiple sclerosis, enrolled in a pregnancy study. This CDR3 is CASSRTGSGNTIYF. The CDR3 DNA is TGTGCCAGCAGCCGGACAGGCTCTGGAAACACCATATATTTT.